The T cell receptor (beta chain) under discussion was sequenced for a study of CD8 T cells in Susac syndrome. An input of about 0.45 to 1 ug of RNA was subjected to reverse transcription using random hexamers. TCRdb fed the immunoSEQ multiplex PCR reads into MiXCR, producing one record per CDR3 protein. Among about 120,000 distinct CDR3 sequences listed, approximately 93% were seen once. TEMRA cells were FACS-enriched, with CD8+ and CD4+ T cells isolated negatively. The germline gives CDR1 MNHNY, CDR2 SVGAGI (reference sequence). V lost 2 bases to trimming and J lost 3 bases, with 14 bases between them. The CDR3 sequence is 16 residues long.

This sequence joins TRBV6-6 and TRBJ1-5; D unresolved. The TCR sequence derives from a human donor with multiple sclerosis. Sequencing used CD4+ T cells from PBMCs. This CDR3 is CASSYESAIDNQPQHF. Written as DNA, the CDR3 is TGTGCCAGCAGTTACGAGTCAGCCATAGACAATCAGCCCCAGCATTTT.